A selection of T cell receptor beta chains follows, all from one sample in a study of CXCR3-negative and CXCR3-positive naive CD8 T cells. Reanalyzing the 5' RACE reads, TCRdb keeps one entry per CDR3 protein, without DNA. The data show over 100,000 distinct CDR3 sequences, and the top ten clones hold about 0.44%. The sequencing sample was made of naive CXCR3- CD8+ T cells from blood. These receptors were collected from a human donor in good health. Some clones in this sample may be carry-over from other donors' samples. Each CDR3 is given with its conserved first and last residue.

TRBJ2-7	TRBV28	CASSSTGVQAEQYF
TRBJ2-7	TRBV7-6	CASSPSASGALRSYEQYF
TRBJ1-2	TRBV18	CASSPPRQDIRANYGYTF
TRBJ2-1	TRBV7-9	CASSLVLAGGNEQFF
TRBJ2-5	TRBV12-3/TRBV12-4	CASTPSSREQETQYF
TRBJ2-5	TRBV7-6	CASSLDGGLQETQYF
TRBJ2-3	TRBV6-6	CSSSAALHPTQYF
TRBJ2-1	TRBV13	CASSLGLAGVSYNEQFF
TRBJ1-4	TRBV20-1	CSASGGWNEKLFF
TRBJ1-5	TRBV28	CASSLPENSNQPQHF
TRBJ1-1	TRBV5-1	CASSFGETGTEAFF
TRBJ2-7	TRBV27	CASSLSAGDPYEQCF
TRBJ2-7	TRBV20-1	CSARERGWNEQYF
TRBJ2-7	TRBV10-2	CASSESLGELYEQYF
TRBJ2-5	TRBV6-2/TRBV6-3	CASSYPGLAVQETQYF
TRBJ2-3	TRBV20-1	CSARSRWPGPSTDTQYF
TRBJ2-7	TRBV13	CASSPLAGGSPTDYEQYF
TRBJ2-7	TRBV6-2/TRBV6-3	CASSYSTRTGGYEQYF
TRBJ2-7	TRBV20-1	CSARALGHYEQYF
TRBJ2-1	TRBV12-3/TRBV12-4	CASSPETGAGEQFF
TRBJ2-2	TRBV29-1	CSVPDSTGELFF
TRBJ2-1	TRBV7-8	CASSFLAGGFNEQFF
TRBJ1-4	TRBV7-9	CASSLVPGQGAEKLFF
TRBJ2-7	TRBV27	CASSLGTSGPPYEQYF
TRBJ2-7	TRBV29-1	CSVELGRGYEQYF
TRBJ2-1	TRBV27	CASSSRLAGAEQFF
TRBJ2-7	TRBV20-1	CSATPPTSLNYEQYF
TRBJ2-5	TRBV25-1	CASSEYAQETQYF
TRBJ1-2	TRBV28	CASRPRQTSYGYTF
TRBJ2-7	TRBV9	CASSVEGDFYEQYF
TRBJ1-1	TRBV29-1	CSPGPKNTEAFF
TRBJ1-1	TRBV2	CASSEEGGTEAFF